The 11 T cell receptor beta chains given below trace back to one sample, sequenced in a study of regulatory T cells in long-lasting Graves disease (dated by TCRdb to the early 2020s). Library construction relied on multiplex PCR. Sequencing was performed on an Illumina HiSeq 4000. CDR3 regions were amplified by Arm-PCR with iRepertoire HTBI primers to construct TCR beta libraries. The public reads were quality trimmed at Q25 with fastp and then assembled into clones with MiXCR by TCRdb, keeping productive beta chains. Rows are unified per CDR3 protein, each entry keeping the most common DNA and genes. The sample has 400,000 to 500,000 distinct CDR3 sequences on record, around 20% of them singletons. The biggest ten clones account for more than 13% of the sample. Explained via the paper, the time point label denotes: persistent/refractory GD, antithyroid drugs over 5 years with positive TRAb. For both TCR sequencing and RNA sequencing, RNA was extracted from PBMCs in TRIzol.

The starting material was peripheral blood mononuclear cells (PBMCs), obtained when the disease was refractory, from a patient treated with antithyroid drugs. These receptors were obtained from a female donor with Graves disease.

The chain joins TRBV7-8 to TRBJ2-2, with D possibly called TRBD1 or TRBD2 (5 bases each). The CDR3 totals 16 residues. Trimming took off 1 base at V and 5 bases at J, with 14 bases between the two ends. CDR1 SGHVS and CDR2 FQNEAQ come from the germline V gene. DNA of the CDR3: TGTGCCAGCAGCTTAGGGGGGAACCCCAGGACCGGGGAGCTGTTTTTT. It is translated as CASSLGGNPRTGELFF.

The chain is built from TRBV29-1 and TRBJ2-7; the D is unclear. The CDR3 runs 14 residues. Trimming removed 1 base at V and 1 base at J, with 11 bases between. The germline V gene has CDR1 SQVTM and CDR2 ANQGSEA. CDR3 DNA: TGCAGCGTTGAAGGGTGGAAAGGATCCTACGAGCAGTACTTC. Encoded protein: CSVEGWKGSYEQYF.

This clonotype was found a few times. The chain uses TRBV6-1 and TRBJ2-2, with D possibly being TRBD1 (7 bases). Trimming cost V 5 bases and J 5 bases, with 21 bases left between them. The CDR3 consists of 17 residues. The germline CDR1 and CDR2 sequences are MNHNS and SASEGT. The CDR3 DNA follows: TGTGCCAGCAGTCGGAGGAGGGCGAACAGGGGAACCGGGGAGCTGTTTTTT. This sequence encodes CASSRRRANRGTGELFF.

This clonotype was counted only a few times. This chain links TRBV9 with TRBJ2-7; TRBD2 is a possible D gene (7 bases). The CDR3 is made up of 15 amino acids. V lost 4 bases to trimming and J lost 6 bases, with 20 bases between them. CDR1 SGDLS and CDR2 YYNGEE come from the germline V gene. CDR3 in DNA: TGTGCCAGCAGCCCCTCGGGGGGCGAAGCATCCGAGCAGTACTTC. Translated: CASSPSGGEASEQYF. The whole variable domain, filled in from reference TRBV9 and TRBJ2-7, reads DSGVTQTPKHLITATGQRVTLRCSPRSGDLSVYWYQQSLDQGLQFLIQYYNGEERAKGNILERFSAQQFPDLHSELNLSSLELGDSALYFCASSPSGGEASEQYFGPGTRLTVT.

The CDR3 region is CASSLEGELAEKLFF. In nucleotides, the CDR3 is TGTGCCAGCAGCTTAGAGGGGGAACTCGCTGAAAAACTGTTTTTT. J is TRBJ1-4 and V is TRBV7-6, with D possibly matching TRBD1 (6 bases). The CDR3 extends over 15 amino acids. Per the germline V gene, CDR1 is SGHVS and CDR2 is FNYEAQ. Between the trimmed V and J ends, which lost 1 base and 7 bases, there was a span of 13 bases.

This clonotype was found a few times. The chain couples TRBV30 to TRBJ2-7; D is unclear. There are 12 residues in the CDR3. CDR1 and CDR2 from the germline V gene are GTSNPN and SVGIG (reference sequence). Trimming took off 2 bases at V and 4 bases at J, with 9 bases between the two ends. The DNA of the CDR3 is TGTGCCTGGAGTCAAGCCAGTTACGAGCAGTACTTC. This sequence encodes CAWSQASYEQYF.

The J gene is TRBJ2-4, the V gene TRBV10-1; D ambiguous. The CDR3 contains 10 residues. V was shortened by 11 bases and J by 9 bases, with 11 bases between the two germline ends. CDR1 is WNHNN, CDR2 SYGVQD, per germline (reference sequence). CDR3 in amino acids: CAPPTRIQYF. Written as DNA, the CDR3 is TGCGCCCCTCCGACCCGCATTCAGTACTTC.

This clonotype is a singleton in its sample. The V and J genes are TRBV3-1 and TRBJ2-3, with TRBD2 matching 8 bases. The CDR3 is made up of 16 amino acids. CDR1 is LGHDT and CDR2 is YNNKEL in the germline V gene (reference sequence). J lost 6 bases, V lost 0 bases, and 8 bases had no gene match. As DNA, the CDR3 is TGTGCCAGCAGCCAAGACGTAGCGGGACCGAGGGATACGCAGTATTTT. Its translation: CASSQDVAGPRDTQYF.

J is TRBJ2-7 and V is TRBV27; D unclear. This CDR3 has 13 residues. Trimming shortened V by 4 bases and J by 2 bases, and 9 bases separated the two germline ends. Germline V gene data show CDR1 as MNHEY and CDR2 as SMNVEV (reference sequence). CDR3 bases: TGTGCCAGCAGTTCAACTCCTACCTACGAGCAGTACTTC. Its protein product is CASSSTPTYEQYF.

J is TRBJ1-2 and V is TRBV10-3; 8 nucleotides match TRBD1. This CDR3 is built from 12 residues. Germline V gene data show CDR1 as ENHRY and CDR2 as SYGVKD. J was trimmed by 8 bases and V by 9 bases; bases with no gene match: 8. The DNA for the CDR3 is TGTGCCATTACAGGGGGAGAGGACGGCTACACCTTC. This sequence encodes CAITGGEDGYTF.

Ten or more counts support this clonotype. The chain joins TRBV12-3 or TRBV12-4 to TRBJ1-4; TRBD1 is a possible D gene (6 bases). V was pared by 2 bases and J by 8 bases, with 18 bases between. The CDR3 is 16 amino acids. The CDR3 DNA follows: TGTGCCAGCAGTTTATCAGGAGCGGGGGCAGAGGAAAAACTGTTTTTT. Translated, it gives CASSLSGAGAEEKLFF.